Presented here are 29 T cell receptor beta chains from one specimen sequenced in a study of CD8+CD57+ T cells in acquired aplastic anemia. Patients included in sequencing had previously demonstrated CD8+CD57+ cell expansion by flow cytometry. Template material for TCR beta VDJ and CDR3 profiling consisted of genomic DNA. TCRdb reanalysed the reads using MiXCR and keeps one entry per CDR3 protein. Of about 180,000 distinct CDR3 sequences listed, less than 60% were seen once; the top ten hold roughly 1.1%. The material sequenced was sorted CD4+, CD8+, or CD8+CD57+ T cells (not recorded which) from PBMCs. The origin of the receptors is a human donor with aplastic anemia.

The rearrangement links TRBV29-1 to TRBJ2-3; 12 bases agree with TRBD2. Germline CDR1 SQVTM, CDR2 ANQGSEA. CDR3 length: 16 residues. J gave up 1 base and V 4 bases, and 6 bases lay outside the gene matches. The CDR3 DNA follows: TGCAGCGTTGCCTGGACTAGCGGGGTTGGCACAGATACGCAGTATTTT. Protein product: CSVAWTSGVGTDTQYF.

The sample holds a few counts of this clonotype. CDR3 residues: CATSWTAIYEQYF. CDR3 in DNA: TGTGCCACCAGTTGGACAGCGATCTACGAGCAGTACTTC. V usage is TRBV24-1 and J usage is TRBJ2-7, with a tentative D call TRBD1 (6 bases). The germline V gene encodes CDR1 KGHDR and CDR2 SFDVKD. The length of the CDR3 is 13 residues. Trimming stripped 6 bases from V and 3 bases from J, with 11 bases between.

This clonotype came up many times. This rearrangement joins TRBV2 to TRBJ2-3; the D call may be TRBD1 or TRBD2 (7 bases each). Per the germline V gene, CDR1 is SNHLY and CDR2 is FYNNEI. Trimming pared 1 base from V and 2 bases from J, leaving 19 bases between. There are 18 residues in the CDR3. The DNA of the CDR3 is TGTGCCAGCAGTGAAGTCCCAGGGGGGGGCCGAGACACAGATACGCAGTATTTT. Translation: CASSEVPGGGRDTDTQYF.

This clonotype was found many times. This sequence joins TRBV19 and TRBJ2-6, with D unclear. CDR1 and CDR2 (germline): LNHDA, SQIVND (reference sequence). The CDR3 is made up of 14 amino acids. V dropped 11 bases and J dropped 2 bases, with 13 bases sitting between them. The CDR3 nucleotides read TGTGCCTCCGCGGACGGAGCTGGGGCCAACGTCCTGACTTTC. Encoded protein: CASADGAGANVLTF. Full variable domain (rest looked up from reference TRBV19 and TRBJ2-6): DGGITQSPKYLFRKEGQNVTLSCEQNLNHDAMYWYRQDPGQGLRLIYYSQIVNDFQKGDIAEGYSVSREKKESFPLTVTSAQKNPTAFYLCASADGAGANVLTFGAGSRLTVL.

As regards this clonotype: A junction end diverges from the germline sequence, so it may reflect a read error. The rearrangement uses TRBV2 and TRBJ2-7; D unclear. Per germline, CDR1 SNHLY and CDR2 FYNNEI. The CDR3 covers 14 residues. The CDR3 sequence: CACRPDTNSYEQYF. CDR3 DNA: TGTGCCTGCAGACCCGACACAAATTCCTACGAGCAGTACTTC.

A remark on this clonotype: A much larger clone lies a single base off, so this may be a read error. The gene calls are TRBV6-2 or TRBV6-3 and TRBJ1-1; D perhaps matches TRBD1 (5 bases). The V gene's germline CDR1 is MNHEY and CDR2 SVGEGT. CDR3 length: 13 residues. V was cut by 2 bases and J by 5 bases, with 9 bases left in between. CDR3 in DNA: TGTGCCAGCAGTTACGCAGGGCTAACTGAAGCTTTCTTT. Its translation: CASSYAGLTEAFF.

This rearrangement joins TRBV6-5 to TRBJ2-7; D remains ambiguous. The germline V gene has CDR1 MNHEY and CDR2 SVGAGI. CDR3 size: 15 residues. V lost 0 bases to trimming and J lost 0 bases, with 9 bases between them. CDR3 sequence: CASSYSARNSYEQYF. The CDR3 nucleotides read TGTGCCAGCAGTTACTCGGCTAGAAACTCCTACGAGCAGTACTTC.

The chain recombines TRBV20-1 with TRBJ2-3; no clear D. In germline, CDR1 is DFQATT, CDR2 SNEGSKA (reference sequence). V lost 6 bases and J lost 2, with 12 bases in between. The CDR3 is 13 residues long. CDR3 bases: TGCAGTGCGAACGGGCTGAACACAGATACGCAGTATTTT. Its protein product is CSANGLNTDTQYF.

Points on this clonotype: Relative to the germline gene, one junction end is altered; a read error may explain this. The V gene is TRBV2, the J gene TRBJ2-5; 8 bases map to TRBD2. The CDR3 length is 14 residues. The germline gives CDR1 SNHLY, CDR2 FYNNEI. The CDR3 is CASTIAGTQETRYF. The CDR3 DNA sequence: TGTGCCAGCACCATAGCGGGGACCCAAGAGACCCGGTACTTC.

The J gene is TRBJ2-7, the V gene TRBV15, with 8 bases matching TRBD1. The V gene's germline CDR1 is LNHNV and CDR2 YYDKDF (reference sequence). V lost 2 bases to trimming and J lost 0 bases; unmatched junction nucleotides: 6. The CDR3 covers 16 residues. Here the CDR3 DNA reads TGTGCCACCAGCAGAACCCTAGGGACAGGCTCCTACGAGCAGTACTTC. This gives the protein CATSRTLGTGSYEQYF.

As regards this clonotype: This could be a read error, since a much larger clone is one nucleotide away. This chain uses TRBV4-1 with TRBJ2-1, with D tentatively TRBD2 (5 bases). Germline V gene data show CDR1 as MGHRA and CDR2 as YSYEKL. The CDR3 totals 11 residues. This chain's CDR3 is CASSQVREQIF. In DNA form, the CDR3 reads TGCGCCAGCAGCCAAGTGAGGGAGCAGATCTTC.

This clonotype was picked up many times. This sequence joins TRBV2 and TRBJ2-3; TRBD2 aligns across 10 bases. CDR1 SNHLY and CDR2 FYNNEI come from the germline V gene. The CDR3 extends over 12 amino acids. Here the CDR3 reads CGSGGDSDTQYF. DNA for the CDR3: TGTGGAAGCGGGGGGGACTCAGATACGCAGTATTTT.

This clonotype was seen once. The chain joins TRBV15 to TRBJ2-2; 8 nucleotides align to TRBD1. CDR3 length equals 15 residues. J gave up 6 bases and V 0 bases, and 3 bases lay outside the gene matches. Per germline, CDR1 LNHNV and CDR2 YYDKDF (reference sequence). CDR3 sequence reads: CATSRDRGRAGELFF. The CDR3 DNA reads TGTGCCACCAGCAGAGACAGGGGGCGTGCCGGGGAGCTGTTTTTT.

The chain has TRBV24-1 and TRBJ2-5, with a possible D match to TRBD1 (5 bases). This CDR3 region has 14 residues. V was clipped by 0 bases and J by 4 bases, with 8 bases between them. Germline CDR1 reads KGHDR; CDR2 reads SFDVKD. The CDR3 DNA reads TGTGCCACCAGTGATTTGGCTCAGGGAGAGACCCAGTACTTC. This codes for CATSDLAQGETQYF.

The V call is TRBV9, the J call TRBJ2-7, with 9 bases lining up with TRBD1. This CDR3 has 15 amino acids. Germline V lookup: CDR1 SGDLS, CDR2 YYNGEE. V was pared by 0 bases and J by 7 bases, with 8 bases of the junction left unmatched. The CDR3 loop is CASSVEGTGSGEQYF. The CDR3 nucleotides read TGTGCCAGCAGCGTAGAAGGGACAGGGTCGGGGGAGCAGTACTTC.

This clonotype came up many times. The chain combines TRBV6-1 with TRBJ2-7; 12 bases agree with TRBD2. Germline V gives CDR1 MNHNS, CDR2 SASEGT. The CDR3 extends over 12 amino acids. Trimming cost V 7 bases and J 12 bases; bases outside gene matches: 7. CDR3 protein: CASMGTSGLPYF. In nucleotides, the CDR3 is TGTGCCAGCATGGGGACTAGCGGGCTTCCGTACTTC.

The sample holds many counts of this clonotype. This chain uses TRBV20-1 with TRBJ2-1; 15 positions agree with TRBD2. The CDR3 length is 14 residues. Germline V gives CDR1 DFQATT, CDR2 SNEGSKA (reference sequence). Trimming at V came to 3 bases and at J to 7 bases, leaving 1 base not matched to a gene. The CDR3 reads CSARGLAGGNEQFF. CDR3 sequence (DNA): TGCAGTGCTAGGGGACTAGCGGGGGGAAATGAGCAGTTCTTC.

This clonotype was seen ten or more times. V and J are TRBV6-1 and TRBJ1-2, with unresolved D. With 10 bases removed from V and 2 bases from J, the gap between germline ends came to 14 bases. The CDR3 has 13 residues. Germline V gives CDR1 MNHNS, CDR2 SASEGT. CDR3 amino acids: CATSEDVNYGYTF. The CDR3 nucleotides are TGTGCCACCTCGGAGGATGTAAACTATGGCTACACCTTC.

The CDR3 protein is CASSPRANEQFF. CDR3 in DNA: TGTGCCAGCAGCCCCAGGGCTAATGAGCAGTTCTTC. The V and J genes are TRBV7-9 and TRBJ2-1, with D tentatively TRBD1 (5 bases). This CDR3 has 12 amino acids. Trimming removed 5 bases from V and 7 bases from J, with 9 bases in between. Germline values: CDR1 SEHNR, CDR2 FQNEAQ (reference sequence).

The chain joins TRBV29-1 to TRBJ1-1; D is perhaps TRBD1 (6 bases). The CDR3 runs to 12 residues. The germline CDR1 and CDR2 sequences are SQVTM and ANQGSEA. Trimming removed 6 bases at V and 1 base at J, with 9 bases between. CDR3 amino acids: CSVRTENTEAFF. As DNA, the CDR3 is TGCAGCGTACGGACAGAGAACACTGAAGCTTTCTTT.

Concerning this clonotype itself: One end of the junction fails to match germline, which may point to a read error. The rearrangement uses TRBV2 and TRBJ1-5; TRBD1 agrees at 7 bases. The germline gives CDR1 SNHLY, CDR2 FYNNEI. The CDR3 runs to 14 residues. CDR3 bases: TGTGCCGGCAGTGCTGACAGGGAGATTCAGCCCCAGCATTTT. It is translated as CAGSADREIQPQHF.

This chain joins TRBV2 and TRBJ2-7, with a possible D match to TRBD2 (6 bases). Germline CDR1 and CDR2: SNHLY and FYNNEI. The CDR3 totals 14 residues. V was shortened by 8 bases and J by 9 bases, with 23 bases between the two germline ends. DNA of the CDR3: TGTGCCAGCGGGCCCTCAAGACTCTTCGGGAGGCAGTACTTC. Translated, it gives CASGPSRLFGRQYF.

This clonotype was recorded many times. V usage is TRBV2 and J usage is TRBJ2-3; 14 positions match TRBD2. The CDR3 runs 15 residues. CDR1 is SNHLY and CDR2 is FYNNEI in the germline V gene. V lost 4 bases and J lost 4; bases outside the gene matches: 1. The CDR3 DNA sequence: TGTGCCAGCAGTGTGGGACTAGCGGGGGCAGATACGCAGTATTTT. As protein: CASSVGLAGADTQYF.

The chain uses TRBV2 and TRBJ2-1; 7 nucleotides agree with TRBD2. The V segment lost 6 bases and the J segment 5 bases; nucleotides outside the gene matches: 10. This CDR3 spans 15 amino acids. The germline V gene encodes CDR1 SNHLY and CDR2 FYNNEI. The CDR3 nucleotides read TGTGCCAGCAGACCCCCGGGAGGCCCCGACAATGAGCAGTTCTTC. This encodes CASRPPGGPDNEQFF. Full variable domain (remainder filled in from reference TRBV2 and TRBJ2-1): EPEVTQTPSHQVTQMGQEVILRCVPISNHLYFYWYRQILGQKVEFLVSFYNNEISEKSEIFDDQFSVERPDGSNFTLKIRSTKLEDSAMYFCASRPPGGPDNEQFFGPGTRLTVL.

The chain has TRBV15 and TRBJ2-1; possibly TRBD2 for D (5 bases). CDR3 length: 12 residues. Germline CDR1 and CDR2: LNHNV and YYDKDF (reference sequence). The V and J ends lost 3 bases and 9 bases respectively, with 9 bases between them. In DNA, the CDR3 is TGTGCCACCAGCAGTGAACGGGGTGAGCAGTTCTTC. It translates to CATSSERGEQFF. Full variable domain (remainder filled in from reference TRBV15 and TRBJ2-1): DAMVIQNPRYQVTQFGKPVTLSCSQTLNHNVMYWYQQKSSQAPKLLFHYYDKDFNNEADTPDNFQSRRPNTSFCFLDIRSPGLGDTAMYLCATSSERGEQFFGPGTRLTVL.

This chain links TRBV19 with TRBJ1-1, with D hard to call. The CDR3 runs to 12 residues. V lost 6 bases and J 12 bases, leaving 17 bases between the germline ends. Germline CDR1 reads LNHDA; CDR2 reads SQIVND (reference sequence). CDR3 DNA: TGTGCCAGTAGCCCTACATGGGTAACGCCTTTCTTT. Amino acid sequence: CASSPTWVTPFF.

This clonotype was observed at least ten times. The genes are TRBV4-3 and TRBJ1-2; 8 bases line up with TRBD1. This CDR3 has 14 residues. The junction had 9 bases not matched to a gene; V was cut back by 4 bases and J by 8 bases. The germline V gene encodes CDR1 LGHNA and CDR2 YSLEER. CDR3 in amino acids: CASSRGQGGGGYTF. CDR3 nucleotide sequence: TGCGCCAGCAGCCGCGGACAGGGCGGCGGAGGCTACACCTTC.

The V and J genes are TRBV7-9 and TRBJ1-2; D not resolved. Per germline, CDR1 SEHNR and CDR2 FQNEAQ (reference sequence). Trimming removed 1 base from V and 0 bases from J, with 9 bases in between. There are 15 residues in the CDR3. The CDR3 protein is CASSLDGRANYGYTF. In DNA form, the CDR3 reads TGTGCCAGCAGCTTAGACGGCCGAGCTAACTATGGCTACACCTTC. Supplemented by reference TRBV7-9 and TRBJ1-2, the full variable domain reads DTGVSQNPRHKITKRGQNVTFRCDPISEHNRLYWYRQTLGQGPEFLTYFQNEAQLEKSRLLSDRFSAERPKGSFSTLEIQRTEQGDSAMYLCASSLDGRANYGYTFGSGTRLTVV.

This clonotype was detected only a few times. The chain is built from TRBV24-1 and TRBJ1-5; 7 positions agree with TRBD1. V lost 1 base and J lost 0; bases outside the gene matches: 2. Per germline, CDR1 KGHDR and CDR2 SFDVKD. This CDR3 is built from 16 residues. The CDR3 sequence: CATSDFGTDSNQPQHF. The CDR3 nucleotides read TGTGCCACCAGTGATTTTGGGACAGATAGCAATCAGCCCCAGCATTTT.